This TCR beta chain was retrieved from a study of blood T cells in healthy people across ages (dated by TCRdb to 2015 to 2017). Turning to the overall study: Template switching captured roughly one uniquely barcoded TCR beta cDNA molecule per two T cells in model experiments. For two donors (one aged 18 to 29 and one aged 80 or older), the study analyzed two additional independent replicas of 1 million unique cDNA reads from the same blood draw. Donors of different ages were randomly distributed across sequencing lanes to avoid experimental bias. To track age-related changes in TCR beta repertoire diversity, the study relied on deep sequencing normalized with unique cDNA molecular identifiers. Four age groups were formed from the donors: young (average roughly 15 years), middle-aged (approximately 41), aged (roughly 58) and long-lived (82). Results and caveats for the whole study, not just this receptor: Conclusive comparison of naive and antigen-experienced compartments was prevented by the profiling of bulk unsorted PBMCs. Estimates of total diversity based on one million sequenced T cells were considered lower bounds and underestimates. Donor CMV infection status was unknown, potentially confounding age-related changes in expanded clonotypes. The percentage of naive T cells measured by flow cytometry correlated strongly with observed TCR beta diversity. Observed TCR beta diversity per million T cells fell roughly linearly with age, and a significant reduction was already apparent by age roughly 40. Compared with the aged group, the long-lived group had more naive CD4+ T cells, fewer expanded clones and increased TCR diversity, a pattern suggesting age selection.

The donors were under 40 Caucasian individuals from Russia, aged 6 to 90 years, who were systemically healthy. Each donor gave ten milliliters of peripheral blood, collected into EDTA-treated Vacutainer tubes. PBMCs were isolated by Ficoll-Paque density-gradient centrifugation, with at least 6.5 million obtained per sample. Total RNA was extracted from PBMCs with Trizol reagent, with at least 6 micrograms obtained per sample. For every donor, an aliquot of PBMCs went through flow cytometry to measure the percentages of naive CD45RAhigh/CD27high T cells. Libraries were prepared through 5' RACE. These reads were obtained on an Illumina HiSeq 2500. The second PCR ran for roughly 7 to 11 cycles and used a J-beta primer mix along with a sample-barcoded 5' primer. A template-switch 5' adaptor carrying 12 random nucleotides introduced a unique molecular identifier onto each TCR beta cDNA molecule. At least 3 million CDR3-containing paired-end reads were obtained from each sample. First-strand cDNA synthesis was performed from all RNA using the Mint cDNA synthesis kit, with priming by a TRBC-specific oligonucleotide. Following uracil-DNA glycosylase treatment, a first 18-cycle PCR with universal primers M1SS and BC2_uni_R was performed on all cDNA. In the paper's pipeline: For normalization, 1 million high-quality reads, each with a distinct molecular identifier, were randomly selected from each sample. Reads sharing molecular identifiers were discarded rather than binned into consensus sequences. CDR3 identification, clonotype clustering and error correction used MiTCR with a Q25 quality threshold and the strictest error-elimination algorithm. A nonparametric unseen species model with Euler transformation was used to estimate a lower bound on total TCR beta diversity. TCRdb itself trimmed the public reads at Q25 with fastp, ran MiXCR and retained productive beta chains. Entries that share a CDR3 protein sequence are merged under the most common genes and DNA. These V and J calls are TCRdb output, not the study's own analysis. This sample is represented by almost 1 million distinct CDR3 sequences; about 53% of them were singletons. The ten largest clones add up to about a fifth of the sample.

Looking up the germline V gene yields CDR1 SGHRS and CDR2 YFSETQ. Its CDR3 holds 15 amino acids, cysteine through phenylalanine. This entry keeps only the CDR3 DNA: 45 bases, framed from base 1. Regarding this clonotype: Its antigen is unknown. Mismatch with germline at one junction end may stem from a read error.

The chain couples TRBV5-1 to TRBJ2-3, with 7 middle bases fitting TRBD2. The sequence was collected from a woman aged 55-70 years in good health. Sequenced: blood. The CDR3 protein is CTSSSGLISPDTQYF. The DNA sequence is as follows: TGCACCAGCAGCTCGGGACTAATCTCCCCGGATACGCAGTATTTT.